The 28 T cell receptor beta chains presented below share a single source sample, sequenced in a study of vaccination and CD4 T cells after COVID-19. The Oncomine TCR Beta short-read assay generated sequence data from the DNA of cultured CD4+ T cells. TCRdb reanalysed the PCR reads using MiXCR and keeps one entry per CDR3 protein. The data contain thousands of distinct CDR3 sequences, under 80% of them singletons. These TCRs are of unknown antigen specificity. The sample's treatment: roughly 10-day PBMC culture with coronavirus spike peptide pools or control peptides (ViraFEST assay). Specimen: CD4+ T cells from blood, cultured in vitro. These receptors were obtained from a human donor who had recovered from COVID-19.

This chain uses TRBV20-1 with TRBJ1-3; D gene ambiguous. V lost 2 bases to trimming and J lost 4 bases, with 12 bases between them. Germline CDR1 DFQATT, CDR2 SNEGSKA (reference sequence). The CDR3 runs 14 residues. This chain's CDR3 is CSARPGGSGNTIYF. CDR3 sequence (DNA): TGCAGTGCTAGACCGGGAGGGTCAGGAAACACCATATATTTT.

This chain uses TRBV4-1 with TRBJ1-6, with D uncertain. This CDR3 has 15 residues. From germline, CDR1 is MGHRA and CDR2 YSYEKL. Trimming took 1 base from V and 7 from J, leaving 11 bases between them. This chain's CDR3 is CASSQVRHPNSPLHF. CDR3 in DNA: TGCGCCAGCAGCCAAGTACGGCACCCGAATTCACCCCTCCACTTT.

This clonotype has more than one count but fewer than ten. This chain joins TRBV10-3 and TRBJ1-2; 8 nucleotides align to TRBD1. The V segment lost 8 bases and the J segment 6 bases; nucleotides outside the gene matches: 8. The germline CDR1 and CDR2 sequences are ENHRY and SYGVKD. The CDR3 sequence is 13 residues long. The CDR3 nucleotides read TGTGCCATCTCGGCCAGGGGGCAGGATGGCTACACCTTC. Protein product: CAISARGQDGYTF.

The chain carries TRBV6-1 and TRBJ1-1; 7 nucleotides agree with TRBD1. Trimming cost V 6 bases and J 1 base; bases outside gene matches: 8. From germline, CDR1 is MNHNS and CDR2 SASEGT. The CDR3 length is 15 residues. CDR3 nucleotides: TGTGCCAGCAGACTAGGGACAGTGAGGAACACTGAAGCTTTCTTT. Protein: CASRLGTVRNTEAFF.

The V call is TRBV19, the J call TRBJ1-2; no firm D call. With 6 bases removed from V and 7 bases from J, the gap between germline ends came to 15 bases. This CDR3 is built from 13 residues. Germline assignment: CDR1 LNHDA and CDR2 SQIVND (reference sequence). The CDR3 loop is CASRRGRPFGYTF. The CDR3 DNA is TGTGCCAGTAGGCGGGGTAGACCGTTTGGCTACACCTTC.

The chain recombines TRBV20-1 with TRBJ2-7; 10 bases agree with TRBD2. V shed 3 bases and J 3 bases; nucleotides not matched to a gene: 8. From germline, CDR1 is DFQATT and CDR2 SNEGSKA (reference sequence). The CDR3 consists of 15 residues. This chain's CDR3 is CSARFPAGGIYEQYF. The CDR3 DNA is TGCAGTGCTAGGTTCCCAGCGGGGGGGATCTACGAGCAGTACTTC.

This chain uses TRBV6-2 or TRBV6-3 with TRBJ1-5; TRBD1 matches at 8 bases. The J segment lost 2 bases and the V segment lost 4 bases, leaving 4 bases of the junction unmatched. The CDR3 extends over 15 amino acids. Germline values: CDR1 MNHEY, CDR2 SVGEGT. Here the CDR3 DNA reads TGTGCCAGCAGTTTACAGGGGGTCGGCAATCAGCCCCAGCATTTT. Its translation: CASSLQGVGNQPQHF.

This clonotype has only one observation. The chain couples TRBV7-9 to TRBJ1-5, with TRBD1 as a possible D gene (6 bases). From germline, CDR1 is SEHNR and CDR2 FQNEAQ (reference sequence). The CDR3 runs to 16 residues. Trimming pared 5 bases from V and 0 bases from J, leaving 14 bases between. The CDR3 spells CASSGGAGNSNQPQHF. In DNA form, the CDR3 reads TGTGCCAGCAGCGGGGGGGCGGGGAATAGCAATCAGCCCCAGCATTTT.

The rearrangement joins TRBV7-2 to TRBJ2-4; 8 positions agree with TRBD1. With 0 bases clipped from V and 1 base from J, the junction kept 5 bases outside the gene matches. CDR1 and CDR2 from the germline V gene are SGHTA and FQGNSA. This CDR3 region has 17 residues. The CDR3 here is CASSLAPGGWAKNIQYF. CDR3 nucleotides: TGTGCCAGCAGCTTAGCCCCAGGGGGCTGGGCCAAAAACATTCAGTACTTC.

V gene TRBV15 combines with J gene TRBJ1-2; D is undetermined. Germline V lookup: CDR1 LNHNV, CDR2 YYDKDF (reference sequence). The CDR3 is 13 amino acids. Trimming cost V 0 bases and J 13 bases, with 15 bases left between them. The CDR3 nucleotides read TGTGCCACCAGCAGAGATAAGGCCGGGTTAGGCACCTTC. Amino acid sequence: CATSRDKAGLGTF.

This chain connects TRBV30 to TRBJ1-2, with D unresolved. This CDR3 spans 13 amino acids. V lost 2 bases and J 7 bases, leaving 14 bases between the germline ends. Per germline, CDR1 GTSNPN and CDR2 SVGIG (reference sequence). CDR3 DNA sequence: TGTGCCTGGAGTCCGGCCTTCCAGTCTGGCTACACCTTC. It specifies CAWSPAFQSGYTF.

The CDR3 DNA reads TGTGCCAGCAGCCCCAGGGATGTGGGCTATGGCTACACCTTC. Translating gives CASSPRDVGYGYTF. The chain recombines TRBV5-4 with TRBJ1-2; a possible D gene is TRBD1 (5 bases). The germline V and J ends were trimmed by 4 bases and 4 bases, with 14 bases remaining between them. The germline CDR1 and CDR2 sequences are SGHNT and YYREEE (reference sequence). This CDR3 has 14 amino acids.

The chain employs TRBV12-3 or TRBV12-4 and TRBJ1-5; no definite D call. Deletions cut 7 bases from V and 0 bases from J, with 13 bases between. This CDR3 is built from 15 residues. The CDR3 region is CASTTRRDSNQPQHF. CDR3 DNA sequence: TGTGCCAGCACCACACGGAGGGATAGCAATCAGCCCCAGCATTTT.

The gene calls are TRBV6-1 and TRBJ1-1, with TRBD1 matching over 7 bases. The CDR3 sequence is 16 residues long. The V gene end was trimmed by 4 bases and the J gene end by 6 bases; junction bases not matched to a gene: 14. CDR1 is MNHNS, CDR2 SASEGT, per germline. CDR3 sequence: CASSALTGVNRSEAFF. CDR3 DNA sequence: TGTGCCAGCAGTGCCCTTACAGGGGTAAATAGGTCTGAAGCTTTCTTT.

The chain uses TRBV4-3 and TRBJ2-6, with D uncertain. V dropped 0 bases and J dropped 4 bases, with 7 bases sitting between them. Germline V gene lookup returns CDR1 LGHNA and CDR2 YSLEER. CDR3 length equals 15 residues. CDR3 in DNA: TGCGCCAGCAGCCAAGAGTTTGCAGGGGCCAACGTCCTGACTTTC. Encoded protein: CASSQEFAGANVLTF.

This clonotype has just one count. The V and J genes are TRBV19 and TRBJ1-1; D unclear. V lost 6 bases to trimming and J lost 10 bases, with 18 bases between them. CDR1 and CDR2 from the germline V gene are LNHDA and SQIVND (reference sequence). The CDR3 sequence is 13 residues long. The CDR3 is CASRSVVGIGAFF. CDR3 DNA: TGTGCCAGTAGATCGGTTGTGGGGATTGGAGCTTTCTTT. The whole variable domain, remainder taken from reference TRBV19 and TRBJ1-1, is DGGITQSPKYLFRKEGQNVTLSCEQNLNHDAMYWYRQDPGQGLRLIYYSQIVNDFQKGDIAEGYSVSREKKESFPLTVTSAQKNPTAFYLCASRSVVGIGAFFGQGTRLTVV.

This clonotype has only a few counts. This chain joins TRBV20-1 and TRBJ1-2, with TRBD1 as a possible D gene (5 bases). The CDR3 extends over 14 amino acids. V was shortened by 5 bases and J by 4 bases, with 17 bases between the two germline ends. Germline CDR1 and CDR2: DFQATT and SNEGSKA (reference sequence). Here the CDR3 reads CSAGAGFKGYGYTF. The CDR3 nucleotides are TGCAGTGCTGGAGCAGGGTTTAAAGGCTATGGCTACACCTTC.

This clonotype was counted a few times. V is TRBV10-1 and J is TRBJ2-2, with D possibly matching TRBD1 (5 bases). The CDR3 is 14 residues long. The V and J ends lost 3 bases and 1 base respectively, with 6 bases between them. CDR1 and CDR2 from the germline V gene are WNHNN and SYGVQD (reference sequence). CDR3 region: CASSDGQNTGELFF. The CDR3 DNA follows: TGCGCCAGCAGTGATGGACAGAACACCGGGGAGCTGTTTTTT.

The V and J genes are TRBV6-1 and TRBJ1-2; 12 bases are shared with TRBD1. V shed 6 bases, J shed 4 bases, and the junction held 12 bases outside the gene matches. The CDR3 consists of 17 residues. Germline CDR1 MNHNS, CDR2 SASEGT. The CDR3 nucleotides read TGTGCCAGCAGGCCCGGGACAGGGGGCTTCTCACCCTATGGCTACACCTTC. Protein product: CASRPGTGGFSPYGYTF.

The chain recombines TRBV7-8 with TRBJ1-1, with 7 bases fitting TRBD1. The germline CDR1 and CDR2 sequences are SGHVS and FQNEAQ. V trimming: 5 bases; J trimming: 6 bases; junction bases outside the gene matches: 12. The CDR3 loop spans 15 amino acids. The DNA of the CDR3 is TGTGCCAGCAGCCCCAGTAGAGTAGGGGGCTCTGAAGCTTTCTTT. As protein: CASSPSRVGGSEAFF.

The chain joins TRBV7-2 to TRBJ2-7; the match to TRBD1 covers 7 bases. V was clipped by 6 bases and J by 0 bases; unmatched bases: 8. Germline CDR1 reads SGHTA; CDR2 reads FQGNSA. The CDR3 is 15 residues long. CDR3 bases: TGTGCCAGCAGGAACGGACAGGCGAGCTCCTACGAGCAGTACTTC. Translation: CASRNGQASSYEQYF.

This chain links TRBV21-1 with TRBJ2-4; the D call in the table, TRBD1, was not verified against the DNA. TRBV21-1 is shown as a pseudogene. This CDR3 region has 15 residues. This CDR3 reads CASSDKGGAKNIQYF. CDR3 bases: TGTGCCAGCAGCGACAAAGGGGGTGCCAAAAACATTCAGTACTTC.

The chain carries TRBV30 and TRBJ1-1; no clear D gene. CDR1 and CDR2 (germline): GTSNPN, SVGIG (reference sequence). The CDR3 sequence is 11 residues long. The V and J ends lost 5 bases and 3 bases respectively, with 7 bases between them. CDR3: CAWDAHTEAFF. The CDR3 DNA sequence: TGTGCCTGGGACGCCCACACTGAAGCTTTCTTT.

The V gene is TRBV28, the J gene TRBJ1-2, with D hard to call. The V and J ends lost 7 bases and 2 bases respectively, with 20 bases between them. The germline V gene has CDR1 MDHEN and CDR2 SYDVKM. This CDR3 has 16 residues. CDR3 loop: CASNPFGRALNYGYTF. Written as DNA, the CDR3 is TGTGCCAGCAACCCTTTCGGGAGGGCACTAAACTATGGCTACACCTTC.

The rearrangement links TRBV6-1 to TRBJ1-5; 8 bases line up with TRBD1. This CDR3 contains 15 residues. The ends lost 3 bases at V and 5 bases at J; junction bases unmatched: 6. Germline V gives CDR1 MNHNS, CDR2 SASEGT. CDR3 nucleotides: TGTGCCAGCAGTGAGCAGGACAGGGTCCATCAGCCCCAGCATTTT. Its translation is CASSEQDRVHQPQHF.

This chain joins TRBV7-2 and TRBJ1-2; D is possibly TRBD1 (5 bases). The CDR3 runs to 17 residues. The V gene lost 3 bases and the J gene lost 3 bases, with 20 bases spanning the gap. Germline V gene data show CDR1 as SGHTA and CDR2 as FQGNSA. Here the CDR3 reads CASSLGDGLTIYYGYTF. The DNA of the CDR3 is TGTGCCAGCAGCTTGGGGGACGGACTAACTATCTACTATGGCTACACCTTC.

This clonotype turned up a few times. This chain uses TRBV6-1 with TRBJ1-5, with TRBD1 matching over 8 bases. V shed 5 bases, J shed 1 base, and the junction held 7 bases outside the gene matches. CDR1 is MNHNS and CDR2 is SASEGT in the germline V gene. This CDR3 region has 16 residues. In nucleotides, the CDR3 is TGTGCCAGCAGTAGGACAGGGCGCGAGAGCAATCAGCCCCAGCATTTT. It yields the protein CASSRTGRESNQPQHF.

This clonotype appeared once. V and J are TRBV18 and TRBJ2-7, with D hard to call. Trimming cost V 5 bases and J 4 bases, with 12 bases left between them. The CDR3 extends over 13 amino acids. Germline assignment: CDR1 KGHSH and CDR2 LQKENI. The CDR3 protein is CASSSDFSYEQYF. As DNA, the CDR3 is TGTGCCAGCTCATCTGATTTTAGTTACGAGCAGTACTTC.